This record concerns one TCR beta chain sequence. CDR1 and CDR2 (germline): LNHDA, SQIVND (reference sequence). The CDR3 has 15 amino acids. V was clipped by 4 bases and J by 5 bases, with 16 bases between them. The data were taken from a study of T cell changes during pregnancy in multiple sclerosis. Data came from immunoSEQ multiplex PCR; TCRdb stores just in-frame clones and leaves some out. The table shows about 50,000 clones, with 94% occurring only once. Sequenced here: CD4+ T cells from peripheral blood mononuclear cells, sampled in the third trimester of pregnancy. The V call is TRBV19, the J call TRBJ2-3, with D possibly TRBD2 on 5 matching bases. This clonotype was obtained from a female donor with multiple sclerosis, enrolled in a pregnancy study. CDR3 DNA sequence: TGTGCCAGTAGTACCCGGACCCCGGGAATAGATACGCAGTATTTT. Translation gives CASSTRTPGIDTQYF.